This TCR beta chain was identified during a study of yellow fever vaccine responses in identical twins. General observations from the study: Twins' vaccine T cell responses were reported to seem partly convergent and partly personalized.

V was shortened by 11 bases and J by 2 bases, with 20 bases between the two germline ends. This CDR3 spans 15 amino acids. Germline lookup yields CDR1 SGHAT and CDR2 FQDESV (reference sequence). For this clonotype: As yet, its antigen is unknown.

Each CDR3 protein is one row after TCRdb ran MiXCR on the RT-PCR reads. Of roughly 2,800 distinct CDR3 sequences listed, less than 85% are singletons. The specimen comprised T cells from blood (PBMCs), unsorted or a sorted subset (not recorded which), sampled before or after yellow fever vaccination (not recorded which). The chain combines TRBV11-1 with TRBJ2-3, with a weak D call TRBD1 (6 bases). The sequence was obtained from a female donor who received the yellow fever vaccine. CDR3 protein: CAGLDAGQHTDTQYF. In DNA, the CDR3 is TGTGCCGGTCTTGACGCTGGACAGCACACAGATACGCAGTATTTT.